These 4 T cell receptor beta chains originate from one sample sequenced in a study of Graves' ophthalmopathy and Graves' hyperthyroidism. Researchers took RNA transcripts and amplified TCR beta CDR3 regions from them. Second-round multiplex PCR came after a first-round RT-PCR that employed HTBI primers. TCRdb ran MiXCR on the multiplex PCR reads and lists one entry per CDR3 protein. The data contain about 590,000 distinct CDR3 sequences, less than 45% of them seen just once; the ten biggest clones take up over 3.5%. Sequencing input: peripheral blood or thyroid tissue (not recorded which). All receptors come from an adult man with Graves' hyperthyroidism.

The chain joins TRBV2 to TRBJ2-7; 11 bases map to TRBD2. Losses at the gene ends were 6 bases for V and 3 bases for J; bases not matched to a gene: 7. This CDR3 has 15 amino acids. Germline CDR1 is SNHLY and CDR2 is FYNNEI. The CDR3 region has the DNA TGTGCCAGCAGCTTAATAGGGACTAGCGGCTACGAGCAGTACTTC. Translated: CASSLIGTSGYEQYF.

About this clonotype: A much larger clone is a single base away; this may be a read error. The gene calls are TRBV16 and TRBJ1-5; no reliable D call. This CDR3 has 15 amino acids. The V end was cut by 7 bases, the J end by 0 bases, with 13 bases between. CDR1 is KGHSY, CDR2 FQNENV, per germline. In DNA form, the CDR3 reads TGTGCCAGCACCCACGGCCTAGATAGCAATCAGCCCCAGCATTTT. This translates into CASTHGLDSNQPQHF.

This chain joins TRBV2 and TRBJ2-2; the D is unclear. The CDR3 sequence is 14 residues long. Germline loops: CDR1 SNHLY, CDR2 FYNNEI. Trimming stripped 9 bases from V and 0 bases from J, with 11 bases between. The CDR3 DNA reads as TGTGCCAGTAAGCCGTCGGCGAACACCGGGGAGCTGTTTTTT. Translation gives CASKPSANTGELFF. Variable domain in full (rest from reference TRBV2 and TRBJ2-2): EPEVTQTPSHQVTQMGQEVILRCVPISNHLYFYWYRQILGQKVEFLVSFYNNEISEKSEIFDDQFSVERPDGSNFTLKIRSTKLEDSAMYFCASKPSANTGELFFGEGSRLTVL.

This clonotype was observed many times. The V and J genes are TRBV9 and TRBJ1-1; TRBD1 aligns across 7 bases. The V segment lost 4 bases and the J segment 3 bases; nucleotides outside the gene matches: 9. Germline CDR1 SGDLS, CDR2 YYNGEE. The CDR3 consists of 15 residues. The CDR3 protein is CASSRGQTFDTEAFF. The CDR3 DNA follows: TGTGCCAGCAGCAGGGGACAGACCTTTGACACTGAAGCTTTCTTT.